Following are 32 T cell receptor beta chains from one sample sequenced in a study of T cells in Graves' hyperthyroidism and ophthalmopathy. The source material, RNA transcripts, was used to amplify TCR beta CDR3 regions. Researchers ran a first-round RT-PCR on the TCR CDR3 using the HTBI primer set. TCRdb ran MiXCR on the multiplex PCR reads and lists one entry per CDR3 protein. The table lists roughly 550,000 distinct CDR3 sequences, around 16% of them singletons, with 25% to 30% in the top ten. The sequenced sample consisted of blood. These receptors originate from a woman in her twenties or thirties with Graves' ophthalmopathy.

Only a few counts were recorded for this clonotype. This sequence joins TRBV28 and TRBJ1-1; TRBD1 matches 8 bases. J was trimmed by 3 bases and V by 2 bases; bases with no gene match: 5. Germline CDR1 is MDHEN and CDR2 is SYDVKM. The CDR3 runs to 15 residues. The CDR3 DNA reads TGTGCCAGCAGTTTACAGGGGGCGGGGGACACTGAAGCTTTCTTT. This translates into CASSLQGAGDTEAFF.

The chain uses TRBV12-3 or TRBV12-4 and TRBJ2-7; D uncertain. This CDR3 comprises 15 residues. V lost 3 bases and J 6 bases, leaving 18 bases between the germline ends. CDR3 region: CASSFHSLPPGEQYF. The CDR3 DNA sequence: TGTGCCAGCAGTTTTCACAGCCTCCCGCCGGGCGAGCAGTACTTC.

V is TRBV20-1 and J is TRBJ1-5; D may be TRBD1 (6 bases). The V gene lost 5 bases and the J gene lost 3 bases, with 14 bases spanning the gap. CDR3 length: 14 residues. Germline V lookup: CDR1 DFQATT, CDR2 SNEGSKA (reference sequence). CDR3 sequence (DNA): TGCAGTGCTCGACAGGCGCCTTCCAATCAGCCCCAGCATTTT. Protein: CSARQAPSNQPQHF.

This chain connects TRBV10-2 to TRBJ2-2, with 8 bases that match TRBD1. The germline V gene encodes CDR1 WSHSY and CDR2 SAAADI. With 7 bases clipped from V and 9 bases from J, the junction kept 13 bases outside the gene matches. The CDR3 sequence is 15 residues long. The CDR3 reads CASTTVATGVRELFF. The CDR3 nucleotides read TGCGCCAGCACAACAGTAGCGACAGGGGTCAGGGAGCTGTTTTTT.

This clonotype was recorded at least ten times. The chain is built from TRBV7-3 and TRBJ2-7; 7 bases match TRBD2. CDR1 is SGHTA and CDR2 is FQGTGA in the germline V gene. Germline trimming cut 5 bases from V and 0 bases from J; bases unmatched to any gene: 10. The CDR3 runs 16 residues. Written as DNA, the CDR3 is TGTGCCAGCAGCGCCGCTAGACGGGAGGACTCCTACGAGCAGTACTTC. This gives the protein CASSAARREDSYEQYF.

The V gene is TRBV13, the J gene TRBJ2-1; 10 nucleotides line up with TRBD1. The CDR3 has 15 residues. V shed 1 base and J 7 bases; nucleotides not matched to a gene: 4. CDR1 and CDR2 from the germline V gene are PRHDT and FYEKMQ (reference sequence). As DNA, the CDR3 is TGTGCCAGCAGCTTAGAAGGGACAGGGGCAAATGAGCAGTTCTTC. The encoded protein is CASSLEGTGANEQFF.

The genes are TRBV7-2 and TRBJ1-6, with D tentatively TRBD1 (6 bases). V gave up 3 bases and J gave up 7 bases, with 13 bases separating them. CDR3 length: 15 amino acids. Germline V lookup: CDR1 SGHTA, CDR2 FQGNSA. The CDR3 region is CASSLAGAYNSPLHF. The CDR3 coding sequence is TGTGCCAGCAGCTTGGCAGGGGCGTACAATTCACCCCTCCACTTT.

The chain combines TRBV6-1 with TRBJ2-1, with 9 bases aligning to TRBD2. CDR3 length equals 16 residues. The V segment lost 1 base and the J segment 8 bases; nucleotides outside the gene matches: 9. Per germline, CDR1 MNHNS and CDR2 SASEGT. CDR3 residues: CASSEGAGGPQDEQFF. In DNA, the CDR3 is TGTGCCAGCAGTGAAGGGGCGGGAGGGCCGCAGGATGAGCAGTTCTTC.

There are many counts of this clonotype. This sequence joins TRBV11-2 and TRBJ2-3; D uncertain. Germline values: CDR1 SGHAT, CDR2 FQNNGV. Trimming removed 1 base at V and 0 bases at J, with 11 bases between. This CDR3 contains 16 residues. CDR3 amino acids: CASSLGGWASTDTQYF. CDR3 bases: TGTGCCAGCAGCTTAGGAGGATGGGCTAGCACAGATACGCAGTATTTT. Combining the CDR3 with reference TRBV11-2 and TRBJ2-3 gives the whole variable domain EAGVAQSPRYKIIEKRQSVAFWCNPISGHATLYWYQQILGQGPKLLIQFQNNGVVDDSQLPKDRFSAERLKGVDSTLKIQPAKLEDSAVYLCASSLGGWASTDTQYFGPGTRLTVL.

This clonotype was counted many times. As DNA, the CDR3 is TGTGCCAGCAATACAGGGACCAACACCGGGGAGCTGTTTTTT. Amino acid sequence: CASNTGTNTGELFF. J is TRBJ2-2 and V is TRBV12-3 or TRBV12-4, with a weak D call TRBD1 (6 bases). Between the trimmed V and J ends, which lost 7 bases and 2 bases, there was a span of 11 bases. The CDR3 length is 14 residues.

This clonotype has just a few counts. V and J are TRBV27 and TRBJ2-1; maybe TRBD2 (5 bases). Trimming pared 6 bases from V and 3 bases from J, leaving 18 bases between. This CDR3 has 16 amino acids. Germline assignment: CDR1 MNHEY and CDR2 SMNVEV (reference sequence). This CDR3 is CASRPREAEYYNEQFF. CDR3 nucleotides: TGTGCCAGCAGGCCTCGGGAAGCGGAGTACTACAATGAGCAGTTCTTC.

This clonotype was picked up many times. This sequence joins TRBV3-1 and TRBJ2-3; 11 bases are a match to TRBD1. This CDR3 has 16 residues. Trimming cost V 1 base and J 4 bases; bases outside gene matches: 4. The germline CDR1 and CDR2 sequences are LGHDT and YNNKEL (reference sequence). CDR3 in DNA: TGTGCCAGCAGCCAAGTTTCGGGACAGGGGGCAGATACGCAGTATTTT. This gives the protein CASSQVSGQGADTQYF.

The chain is built from TRBV5-4 and TRBJ1-2, with D hard to call. Between the trimmed V and J ends, which lost 0 bases and 3 bases, there was a span of 9 bases. This CDR3 has 14 residues. The germline CDR1 and CDR2 sequences are SGHNT and YYREEE (reference sequence). The CDR3 nucleotides read TGTGCCAGCAGCTTGGTTGGATTCGACTATGGCTACACCTTC. Encoded protein: CASSLVGFDYGYTF.

In this sample, this clonotype turned up a few times. This chain's CDR3 is CASSSRIGRFYEQYF. As DNA, the CDR3 is TGTGCCAGCAGTTCGCGGATCGGCCGGTTCTACGAGCAGTACTTC. The rearrangement joins TRBV6-2 or TRBV6-3 to TRBJ2-7, with D unresolved. The CDR3 consists of 15 residues. The ends were cut back, 4 bases at V and 3 bases at J, with 16 bases in the middle. Germline CDR1 reads MNHEY; CDR2 reads SVGEGT.

This clonotype was counted between two and nine times. V is TRBV20-1 and J is TRBJ1-3; TRBD1 matches at 7 bases. CDR1 is DFQATT and CDR2 is SNEGSKA in the germline V gene (reference sequence). V was clipped by 3 bases and J by 8 bases; unmatched bases: 10. The CDR3 is 14 amino acids. CDR3 coding DNA: TGCAGTGCTAGCCCAGAGTGGACAGGTGACACCATATATTTT. It specifies CSASPEWTGDTIYF.

On this clonotype itself: This may stem from a read error, because a much larger clone lies one nucleotide away. The conserved phenylalanine or tryptophan normally closing the CDR3 is absent here, so this likely arose from a read error. DNA of the CDR3: TGTGCCTGGAGTTCTGACAGGAACACCGGGGAGCTGTTTTCT. Translating it yields CAWSSDRNTGELFS. The gene calls are TRBV30 and TRBJ2-2; D is possibly TRBD1 (5 bases). Trimming took off 2 bases at V and 1 base at J, with 8 bases between the two ends. Germline V CDR1 and CDR2: GTSNPN, SVGIG (reference sequence). This CDR3 comprises 14 residues.

This clonotype was observed at least ten times. DNA of the CDR3: TGTGCCAGCAGCACCCCATCGGGACCTGTCAATGAGCAGTTCTTC. Its protein product is CASSTPSGPVNEQFF. This chain uses TRBV13 with TRBJ2-1; tentatively, D is TRBD1 or TRBD2 (5 bases each). Trimming left V 5 bases short and J 6 bases short, with 17 bases between. Germline V CDR1 and CDR2: PRHDT, FYEKMQ (reference sequence). There are 15 residues in the CDR3.

This clonotype was counted at least ten times. This chain uses TRBV28 with TRBJ2-1; D not resolved. The CDR3 is 11 amino acids. Germline values: CDR1 MDHEN, CDR2 SYDVKM. Trimming took 5 bases from V and 9 from J, leaving 8 bases between them. The CDR3 spells CASSPRIEQFF. CDR3 bases: TGTGCCAGCAGTCCCCGGATTGAGCAGTTCTTC.

The CDR3 reads CASGWANTGELFF. In DNA, the CDR3 is TGTGCCAGCGGTTGGGCGAACACCGGGGAGCTGTTTTTT. This chain joins TRBV6-1 and TRBJ2-2; D unresolved. CDR3 length: 13 amino acids. CDR1 is MNHNS and CDR2 is SASEGT in the germline V gene. Trimming shortened V by 8 bases and J by 0 bases, and 7 bases separated the two germline ends.

This clonotype was seen ten or more times. The chain recombines TRBV2 with TRBJ2-7; 10 bases are shared with TRBD1. Germline CDR1 is SNHLY and CDR2 is FYNNEI. CDR3 size: 14 residues. The V and J ends lost 6 bases and 6 bases, in that order; junction bases with no gene match: 8. The DNA of the CDR3 is TGTGCCAGCAGCGCGGACAGGGGGTTCAGCGAGCAGTACTTC. It yields the protein CASSADRGFSEQYF. The full variable domain, completed using reference TRBV2 and TRBJ2-7, is EPEVTQTPSHQVTQMGQEVILRCVPISNHLYFYWYRQILGQKVEFLVSFYNNEISEKSEIFDDQFSVERPDGSNFTLKIRSTKLEDSAMYFCASSADRGFSEQYFGPGTRLTVT.

The chain joins TRBV6-2 or TRBV6-3 to TRBJ2-2; 11 bases align to TRBD2. Looked up from germline, CDR1 is MNHEY and CDR2 is SVGEGT. The CDR3 runs 13 residues. After removal of 8 bases from V and 7 bases from J, the junction contained 3 bases not matched to a gene. Here the CDR3 reads CASGSGGGGELFF. The DNA of the CDR3 is TGTGCCAGCGGTAGCGGGGGGGGCGGGGAGCTGTTTTTT.

CDR3 sequence (DNA): TGCGCCAGCAGCCAAGTATGGGCGGGAGGTCTAACCTACGAGCAGTACTTC. It yields the protein CASSQVWAGGLTYEQYF. The genes are TRBV4-1 and TRBJ2-7; 8 nucleotides match TRBD2. J lost 2 bases, V lost 1 base, and 10 bases had no gene match. Germline V gene sequence: CDR1 MGHRA, CDR2 YSYEKL. This CDR3 has 17 amino acids.

V is TRBV6-1 and J is TRBJ1-2, with D perhaps matching TRBD1 (5 bases). This CDR3 comprises 14 residues. Germline values: CDR1 MNHNS, CDR2 SASEGT. V was pared by 8 bases and J by 4 bases, with 17 bases between. This CDR3 is CASSALGASYGYTF. CDR3 coding DNA: TGTGCCAGCTCGGCACTCGGGGCTAGCTATGGCTACACCTTC.

As for this clonotype: A much larger clone differs from this one at a single base, so this may be a read error. V is TRBV18 and J is TRBJ2-5; D is uncertain. Germline CDR1 KGHSH, CDR2 LQKENI. The CDR3 is 14 residues long. Trimming pared 8 bases from V and 2 bases from J, leaving 15 bases between. CDR3 DNA sequence: TGTGCCAGCACCGACGGCTCGCTTCAAGAGACCCAGTACTTC. This sequence encodes CASTDGSLQETQYF.

This clonotype was counted at least ten times. This chain connects TRBV27 to TRBJ2-7, with 11 bases identical to TRBD2. Germline V gene lookup returns CDR1 MNHEY and CDR2 SMNVEV (reference sequence). The CDR3 is 14 amino acids. J was trimmed by 6 bases and V by 4 bases; bases with no gene match: 5. The CDR3 region is CASSSGTSGGEQYF. For the CDR3, the DNA is TGTGCCAGCAGTTCGGGGACTAGCGGCGGCGAGCAGTACTTC.

The V gene is TRBV20-1, the J gene TRBJ2-1; 12 bases line up with TRBD2. J was trimmed by 7 bases and V by 0 bases; bases with no gene match: 13. The CDR3 has 18 amino acids. Germline V gene sequence: CDR1 DFQATT, CDR2 SNEGSKA (reference sequence). The chain's CDR3 is CSARDGASGRAGRNEQFF. CDR3 nucleotide sequence: TGCAGTGCTAGAGATGGGGCTAGCGGGAGGGCCGGTAGAAATGAGCAGTTCTTC.

The table lists this clonotype with a few counts. The rearrangement joins TRBV7-3 to TRBJ2-1; TRBD1 agrees at 11 bases. From germline, CDR1 is SGHTA and CDR2 FQGTGA. J gave up 4 bases and V 2 bases, and 4 bases lay outside the gene matches. This CDR3 spans 16 amino acids. The CDR3 DNA is TGTGCCAGCAGCTTATCCGGACAGGGGGCTTACAATGAGCAGTTCTTC. It yields the protein CASSLSGQGAYNEQFF.

The chain joins TRBV19 to TRBJ1-2; 7 bases are a match to TRBD1. The CDR3 spans 13 residues. The germline V gene has CDR1 LNHDA and CDR2 SQIVND (reference sequence). CDR3 nucleotides: TGTGCTTCATCTCTGGCAGGGGGCTATGGCTACACCTTC. It specifies CASSLAGGYGYTF. Based on the CDR3 plus reference TRBV19 and TRBJ1-2, the full variable domain is DGGITQSPKYLFRKEGQNVTLSCEQNLNHDAMYWYRQDPGQGLRLIYYSQIVNDFQKGDIAEGYSVSREKKESFPLTVTSAQKNPTAFYLCASSLAGGYGYTFGSGTRLTVV.

This clonotype was picked up many times. The V call is TRBV29-1, the J call TRBJ2-2, with TRBD1 identical over 8 bases. J gave up 5 bases and V 4 bases, and 3 bases lay outside the gene matches. Germline V lookup: CDR1 SQVTM, CDR2 ANQGSEA. This CDR3 is 13 amino acids long. CDR3 nucleotides: TGCAGCGTTGGGACAGGGTTTACCGGGGAGCTGTTTTTT. Protein sequence: CSVGTGFTGELFF.

This clonotype was detected many times. CDR3 sequence (DNA): TGTGCCAGCAGTTTTGGCGGGAGGCGGGATACGCAGTATTTT. It codes for CASSFGGRRDTQYF. V is TRBV12-3 or TRBV12-4 and J is TRBJ2-3; 8 nucleotides line up with TRBD2. Trimming at V came to 3 bases and at J to 6 bases, leaving 5 bases not matched to a gene. This CDR3 region has 14 residues.

At least ten counts were recorded for this clonotype. The J gene is TRBJ2-7, the V gene TRBV2; 8 nucleotides agree with TRBD1. The CDR3 extends over 13 amino acids. Germline CDR1 and CDR2: SNHLY and FYNNEI. After removal of 6 bases from V and 6 bases from J, the junction contained 7 bases not matched to a gene. The CDR3 nucleotides read TGTGCCAGCAGAGTTCTACAGGGGGGCGAGCAGTACTTC. Encoded protein: CASRVLQGGEQYF.

This clonotype appeared a few times. One end of the junction fails to match germline, which may point to a read error. The chain joins TRBV29-1 to TRBJ2-3, with D uncertain. In germline, CDR1 is SQVTM, CDR2 ANQGSEA. The CDR3 has 13 residues. The CDR3 reads CSVGVRYTNTQYF. CDR3 DNA sequence: TGCAGCGTTGGTGTCAGATACACAAATACGCAGTATTTT.